The 22 T cell receptor beta chains presented below share a single source sample, sequenced in a study of blood T cell repertoires in COVID-19. Using immunoSEQ multiplex PCR, the repertoire was profiled, and TCRdb retains in-frame clones only, with some absent. The table has hundreds of thousands of clones, 70% to 90% seen once. Sequencing was done on a sample of peripheral blood. The source of these receptors is a woman aged 45-59 years with COVID-19, enrolled during active disease.

The chain recombines TRBV30 with TRBJ1-3, with D perhaps matching TRBD1 (6 bases). V shed 3 bases and J shed 5 bases, with 14 bases lying between them. The CDR3 is made up of 14 amino acids. Germline V gene data show CDR1 as GTSNPN and CDR2 as SVGIG (reference sequence). DNA of the CDR3: TGTGCCTGGAGCAACAGGGACATTAGAAACACCATATATTTT. Residues: CAWSNRDIRNTIYF.

The chain recombines TRBV11-2 with TRBJ1-1; D ambiguous. The CDR3 contains 13 residues. Trimming pared 0 bases from V and 9 bases from J, leaving 11 bases between. Per germline, CDR1 SGHAT and CDR2 FQNNGV. CDR3 sequence reads: CASSLDFRAKAFF. Written as DNA, the CDR3 is TGTGCCAGCAGCTTAGATTTTAGAGCGAAAGCTTTCTTT.

This chain uses TRBV12-3 or TRBV12-4 with TRBJ1-5; no clear D. There are 13 residues in the CDR3. The ends were cut back, 6 bases at V and 0 bases at J, with 6 bases in the middle. This CDR3 reads CASSEYSNQPQHF. The CDR3 DNA follows: TGTGCCAGCAGCGAGTATAGCAATCAGCCCCAGCATTTT.

This sequence joins TRBV3-1 (or the pseudogene TRBV3-2) and TRBJ1-5, with D tentatively TRBD1 (5 bases). CDR3 length: 12 residues. Germline CDR1 and CDR2: LGHDT and YNNKEL (reference sequence). V was clipped by 4 bases and J by 7 bases, with 8 bases between them. This chain's CDR3 is CASSRGGQPQHF. The CDR3 DNA is TGTGCCAGCAGCCGGGGGGGGCAGCCCCAGCATTTT.

Of note for this clone: The same CDR3 arises from other DNA sequences in this sample as well. The rearrangement uses TRBV5-1 and TRBJ1-1, with D tentatively TRBD1 (5 bases). Trimming stripped 0 bases from V and 1 base from J, with 7 bases between. Germline values: CDR1 SGHRS, CDR2 YFSETQ. The length of the CDR3 is 14 residues. CDR3 sequence: CASSLGGQNTEAFF. DNA of the CDR3: TGCGCCAGCAGCTTGGGAGGACAGAACACTGAAGCTTTCTTT.

This chain links TRBV30 with TRBJ2-4, with 7 bases matching TRBD2. CDR1 is GTSNPN and CDR2 is SVGIG in the germline V gene (reference sequence). This CDR3 spans 12 amino acids. J lost 15 bases, V lost 4 bases, and 12 bases had no gene match. The CDR3 nucleotides read TGTGCCTGGAATCGCAGGAACGGGGGGTGGTACTTC. It yields the protein CAWNRRNGGWYF.

The chain links TRBV29-1 to TRBJ1-1; no reliable D call. Germline V lookup: CDR1 SQVTM, CDR2 ANQGSEA. The CDR3 consists of 11 residues. V was cut by 5 bases and J by 11 bases, with 15 bases left in between. The DNA for the CDR3 is TGCAGCGTTATGACGGGAGATGAGGCTTTCTTT. Translating it yields CSVMTGDEAFF. Drawing the rest from reference TRBV29-1 and TRBJ1-1, the complete variable domain is SAVISQKPSRDICQRGTSLTIQCQVDSQVTMMFWYRQQPGQSLTLIATANQGSEATYESGFVIDKFPISRPNLTFSTLTVSNMSPEDSSIYLCSVMTGDEAFFGQGTRLTVV.

The chain couples TRBV30 to TRBJ2-7; TRBD2 might be the D (6 bases). The CDR3 extends over 13 amino acids. Between the trimmed V and J ends, which lost 2 bases and 0 bases, there was a span of 8 bases. CDR1 GTSNPN and CDR2 SVGIG come from the germline V gene (reference sequence). The CDR3 coding sequence is TGTGCCTGGAGTCCGACTAGCTCCTACGAGCAGTACTTC. Translating gives CAWSPTSSYEQYF.

This chain uses TRBV30 with TRBJ1-2, with D possibly being TRBD1 (5 bases). V lost 5 bases, J lost 8 bases, and 15 bases lay in between. The CDR3 length is 12 residues. Germline V lookup: CDR1 GTSNPN, CDR2 SVGIG (reference sequence). The CDR3 DNA sequence: TGTGCCTGGGGAGGGGACTTTGGGGGCTACACCTTC. This codes for CAWGGDFGGYTF.

The J gene is TRBJ2-3, the V gene TRBV4-2; TRBD2 aligns across 9 bases. Germline-derived CDR1 and CDR2 are LGHNA and YNFKEQ. After removal of 1 base from V and 3 bases from J, the junction contained 5 bases not matched to a gene. The CDR3 has 16 amino acids. The chain's CDR3 is CASSQGRGGDTDTQYF. DNA for the CDR3: TGTGCCAGCAGCCAAGGGCGCGGGGGGGATACAGATACGCAGTATTTT.

The chain combines TRBV11-2 with TRBJ2-4, with 9 nucleotides matching TRBD2. The CDR3 covers 16 residues. Trimming at V came to 6 bases and at J to 2 bases, leaving 8 bases not matched to a gene. Germline loops: CDR1 SGHAT, CDR2 FQNNGV. DNA of the CDR3: TGTGCCAGCAGTGTGGCGGGGGGGCGTCCCAAAAACATTCAGTACTTC. Translation: CASSVAGGRPKNIQYF.

This rearrangement joins TRBV7-9 to TRBJ2-7; D is uncertain. CDR1 and CDR2 (germline): SEHNR, FQNEAQ (reference sequence). Deletions cut 5 bases from V and 6 bases from J, with 14 bases between. The length of the CDR3 is 13 residues. The CDR3 loop is CASSPPSEVEQYF. CDR3 in DNA: TGTGCCAGCAGCCCACCCAGTGAGGTCGAGCAGTACTTC. The full variable domain, completed using reference TRBV7-9 and TRBJ2-7, is DTGVSQNPRHKITKRGQNVTFRCDPISEHNRLYWYRQTLGQGPEFLTYFQNEAQLEKSRLLSDRFSAERPKGSFSTLEIQRTEQGDSAMYLCASSPPSEVEQYFGPGTRLTVT.

J is TRBJ2-1 and V is TRBV5-1, with 8 bases matching TRBD2. Germline trimming cut 3 bases from V and 0 bases from J; bases unmatched to any gene: 5. Germline V CDR1 and CDR2: SGHRS, YFSETQ. The CDR3 loop spans 16 amino acids. CDR3 coding DNA: TGCGCCAGCAGCTCACTAGCGGAGGGCTCCTACAATGAGCAGTTCTTC. It codes for CASSSLAEGSYNEQFF.

This chain connects TRBV10-2 to TRBJ1-1; TRBD1 agrees at 8 bases. V shed 6 bases, J shed 4 bases, and the junction held 7 bases outside the gene matches. This CDR3 region has 14 residues. Germline CDR1 and CDR2: WSHSY and SAAADI. CDR3 loop: CASRDETGGTEAFF. The CDR3 region has the DNA TGCGCCAGCAGGGATGAAACAGGGGGCACTGAAGCTTTCTTT.

The chain links TRBV28 to TRBJ1-1; D unclear. CDR3 length equals 16 residues. Germline CDR1 reads MDHEN; CDR2 reads SYDVKM. V was clipped by 5 bases and J by 2 bases, with 18 bases between them. The CDR3 DNA follows: TGTGCCAGCAGTCCCATTGGTGGGGAGGAAAACACTGAAGCTTTCTTT. It translates to CASSPIGGEENTEAFF.

This clone appeared a single time. This sequence joins TRBV24-1 and TRBJ2-2, with TRBD1 matching over 7 bases. V gave up 3 bases and J gave up 1 base; unmatched junction bases: 4. Germline lookup yields CDR1 KGHDR and CDR2 SFDVKD. This CDR3 is 16 amino acids long. The CDR3 nucleotides are TGTGCCACCAGTGATCTCCAGGGGGTGAACACCGGGGAGCTGTTTTTT. Its protein product is CATSDLQGVNTGELFF.

The chain employs TRBV11-2 and TRBJ1-1, with 7 bases aligning to TRBD1. V lost 2 bases to trimming and J lost 7 bases; unmatched junction nucleotides: 13. Germline lookup yields CDR1 SGHAT and CDR2 FQNNGV. The CDR3 totals 16 residues. The CDR3 coding sequence is TGTGCCAGCAGCTTAATTAGGGACATACAGGGGAATGAAGCTTTCTTT. Its translation is CASSLIRDIQGNEAFF.

This clone was recorded once. CDR3 coding DNA: TGCGCCAGCAGAACAGGGAGAGTGAACACTGAAGCTTTCTTT. This translates into CASRTGRVNTEAFF. This chain joins TRBV5-1 and TRBJ1-1; maybe TRBD1 (6 bases). The CDR3 has 14 amino acids. Trimming cost V 5 bases and J 0 bases, with 11 bases left between them. CDR1 and CDR2 (germline): SGHRS, YFSETQ. Looking up the rest from reference TRBV5-1 and TRBJ1-1 gives the full variable domain: KAGVTQTPRYLIKTRGQQVTLSCSPISGHRSVSWYQQTPGQGLQFLFEYFSETQRNKGNFPGRFSGRQFSNSRSEMNVSTLELGDSALYLCASRTGRVNTEAFFGQGTRLTVV.

The J gene is TRBJ1-2, the V gene TRBV27; 7 bases match TRBD1. The trim removed 4 bases at V and 4 bases at J, leaving 9 bases unmatched. Germline values: CDR1 MNHEY, CDR2 SMNVEV (reference sequence). The CDR3 runs 15 residues. The CDR3 here is CASSSLGAGGYGYTF. The CDR3 DNA sequence: TGTGCCAGCAGTTCCCTTGGGGCAGGGGGCTATGGCTACACCTTC.

This sequence joins TRBV11-3 and TRBJ2-2; weak D call: TRBD2 (5 bases). Germline lookup yields CDR1 SGHNT and CDR2 YENEEA. V lost 3 bases, J lost 8 bases, and 7 bases lay in between. This CDR3 spans 12 amino acids. For the CDR3, the DNA is TGTGCCAGCAGCTTTTCGGGGGGGGAGCTGTTTTTT. The encoded protein is CASSFSGGELFF. Full variable domain (remainder filled in from reference TRBV11-3 and TRBJ2-2): EAGVVQSPRYKIIEKKQPVAFWCNPISGHNTLYWYLQNLGQGPELLIRYENEEAVDDSQLPKDRFSAERLKGVDSTLKIQPAELGDSAVYLCASSFSGGELFFGEGSRLTVL.

This clone was recorded once. V and J are TRBV29-1 and TRBJ1-4, with 7 positions matching TRBD1. Germline loops: CDR1 SQVTM, CDR2 ANQGSEA. The length of the CDR3 is 12 residues. CDR3 in amino acids: CSIQGREEKLFF. CDR3 DNA: TGCAGTATACAGGGGAGAGAAGAAAAACTGTTTTTT.

The chain uses TRBV6-4 and TRBJ2-3; 9 bases match TRBD1. After removal of 4 bases from V and 5 bases from J, the junction contained 7 bases not matched to a gene. CDR3 length equals 15 residues. Germline V lookup: CDR1 MRHNA, CDR2 SNTAGT. In DNA, the CDR3 is TGTGCCAGCAGTGTAGAACAGGGGGCTGGAGATACGCAGTATTTT. This codes for CASSVEQGAGDTQYF.